This entry concerns a single T cell receptor (beta chain). TCRdb's copy holds only in-frame clones and misses some; the assay was immunoSEQ multiplex PCR. The sample lists under 85,000 clones; 70% to 90% were seen once. The germline CDR1 and CDR2 sequences are MNHEY and SVGAGI. The CDR3 contains 15 residues. Trimming at V came to 4 bases and at J to 4 bases, leaving 6 bases not matched to a gene. These data originate in a study of blood T cell repertoires in COVID-19. This receptor was taken from a man aged 35-49 years with COVID-19, enrolled during active disease. Sequenced: peripheral blood. J is TRBJ1-5 and V is TRBV6-5, with 8 bases identical to TRBD1. CDR3 amino acids: CASSLGQVANQPQHF. DNA for the CDR3: TGTGCCAGCAGTTTGGGACAGGTCGCAAATCAGCCCCAGCATTTT.